Sequencing of this TCR beta chain was carried out in a study of monozygotic twins with inflammatory bowel disease. The CDR3 sequence is 14 residues long. Germline V gene lookup returns CDR1 LNHDA and CDR2 SQIVND (reference sequence). TCRdb re-called the 5' RACE reads and gives one entry per CDR3 protein, without DNA. The data show about 300,000 distinct CDR3 sequences, and the top ten clones hold over 5%. The sample taken for sequencing was blood. The sequence came from a human donor with ulcerative colitis or Crohn's disease, or a healthy co-twin of an affected twin (not recorded which). The rearrangement uses TRBV19 and TRBJ2-2. The CDR3 here is CASSIRQYTGELFF.